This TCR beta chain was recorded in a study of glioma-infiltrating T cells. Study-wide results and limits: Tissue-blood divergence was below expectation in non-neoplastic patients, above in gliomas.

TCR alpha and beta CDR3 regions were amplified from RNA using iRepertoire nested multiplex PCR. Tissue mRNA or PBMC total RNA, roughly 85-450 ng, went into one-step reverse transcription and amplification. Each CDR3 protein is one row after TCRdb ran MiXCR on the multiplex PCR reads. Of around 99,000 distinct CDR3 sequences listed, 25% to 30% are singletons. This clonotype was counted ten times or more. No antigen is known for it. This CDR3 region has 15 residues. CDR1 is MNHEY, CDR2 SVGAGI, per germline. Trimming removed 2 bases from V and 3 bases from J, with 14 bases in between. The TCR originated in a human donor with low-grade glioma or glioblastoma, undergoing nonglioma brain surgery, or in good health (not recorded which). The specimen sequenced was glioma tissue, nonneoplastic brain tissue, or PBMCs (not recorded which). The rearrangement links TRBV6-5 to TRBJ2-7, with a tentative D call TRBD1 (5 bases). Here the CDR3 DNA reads TGTGCCAGCAGTTACCGTAGACAGCAATTCTACGAGCAGTACTTC. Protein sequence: CASSYRRQQFYEQYF.